The 27 T cell receptor beta chains below all came from one sample that was sequenced in a study of blood T cells in healthy people across ages. Primers used in a second PCR of about 6 to 11 cycles were a sample-barcoded 5' primer and a J-beta primer mix. TCRdb used MiXCR to reprocess the 5' RACE reads, holding one entry per CDR3 protein. The sample lists hundreds of thousands of distinct CDR3 sequences, around 41% occurring once. The sample taken for sequencing was blood. These receptors were obtained from an elderly man in good health.

This clonotype has a handful of counts. J is TRBJ2-5 and V is TRBV20-1; no clear D gene. CDR3 length: 15 amino acids. Germline V gene sequence: CDR1 DFQATT, CDR2 SNEGSKA (reference sequence). Trimming removed 0 bases at V and 2 bases at J, with 13 bases between. As DNA, the CDR3 is TGCAGTGCTAGAGACGGCATGGCACGTCAAGAGACCCAGTACTTC. Protein product: CSARDGMARQETQYF.

The CDR3 protein is CASSTSGHIYNEQFF. The CDR3 DNA reads as TGTGCCTCCTCGACTAGCGGGCATATCTACAATGAGCAGTTCTTC. This chain connects TRBV6-5 to TRBJ2-1; 10 nucleotides align to TRBD2. This CDR3 spans 15 amino acids. The germline V gene encodes CDR1 MNHEY and CDR2 SVGAGI. The ends lost 11 bases at V and 3 bases at J; junction bases unmatched: 10.

As concerns this clonotype: One end of the junction is discordant with germline, which a read error may explain. The V and J genes are TRBV7-2 and TRBJ2-1; a possible D gene is TRBD1 (6 bases). The CDR3 length is 14 residues. Per germline, CDR1 SGHTA and CDR2 FQGNSA. The CDR3 DNA reads TGTGCCAGCAGCTTAAACCCAGGGGTGAATGAGCGGTTCTTC. Translating gives CASSLNPGVNERFF.

The chain carries TRBV7-9 and TRBJ2-5; weak D call: TRBD1 (5 bases). The CDR3 consists of 12 residues. Per germline, CDR1 SEHNR and CDR2 FQNEAQ (reference sequence). Trimming cost V 2 bases and J 11 bases, with 12 bases left between them. This CDR3 is CASSLIGARQYF. In nucleotides, the CDR3 is TGTGCCAGCAGCTTAATAGGGGCTAGGCAGTACTTC.

On this clonotype itself: Likely a read error: the CDR3 ends without its conserved phenylalanine or tryptophan. The rearrangement joins TRBV5-5 to TRBJ2-1; D gene ambiguous. The V end was cut by 1 base, the J end by 9 bases, with 11 bases between. CDR1 SGHKS and CDR2 YYEKEE come from the germline V gene (reference sequence). This CDR3 is built from 13 residues. Written as DNA, the CDR3 is TGTGCCAGCAGCTTGAGGGTATTTATTGAGCAGTTCTTA. Translating gives CASSLRVFIEQFL.

The rearrangement joins TRBV5-1 to TRBJ1-5; D possibly corresponds to TRBD1 (5 bases). The CDR3 has 14 amino acids. The V end lost 4 bases, the J end lost 5 bases, and 13 bases lay between the germline ends. The germline gives CDR1 SGHRS, CDR2 YFSETQ. The CDR3 sequence is CASSTGTEDQPQHF. The CDR3 DNA sequence: TGCGCCAGCAGCACCGGGACGGAGGATCAGCCCCAGCATTTT.

The table lists this clonotype with a few counts. V usage is TRBV7-9 and J usage is TRBJ2-1; TRBD2 matches at 11 bases. Germline-derived CDR1 and CDR2 are SEHNR and FQNEAQ (reference sequence). V was pared by 6 bases and J by 6 bases, with 10 bases of the junction left unmatched. The CDR3 runs 16 residues. CDR3 nucleotide sequence: TGTGCCAGCAGTTCCCGACTAGCGGGATTGCTCAATGAGCAGTTCTTC. It is translated as CASSSRLAGLLNEQFF.

This clonotype was counted ten times or more. The chain links TRBV20-1 to TRBJ2-5, with 9 bases matching TRBD2. Germline values: CDR1 DFQATT, CDR2 SNEGSKA (reference sequence). The CDR3 runs to 13 residues. V shed 5 bases and J 5 bases; nucleotides not matched to a gene: 6. CDR3 coding DNA: TGCAGTGCTTTAGCGGGAGCCATGGAGACCCAGTACTTC. Residues: CSALAGAMETQYF.

This clonotype has only a few counts. The chain links TRBV5-4 to TRBJ1-1, with D possibly TRBD1 on 5 matching bases. The CDR3 consists of 15 residues. CDR1 and CDR2 from the germline V gene are SGHNT and YYREEE (reference sequence). The germline V and J ends were trimmed by 4 bases and 5 bases, with 18 bases remaining between them. The CDR3 sequence: CASSQGDGGWTEAFF. The CDR3 DNA is TGTGCCAGCAGCCAAGGGGATGGGGGGTGGACTGAAGCTTTCTTT. The full variable domain, with the rest looked up from reference TRBV5-4 and TRBJ1-1, is ETGVTQSPTHLIKTRGQQVTLRCSSQSGHNTVSWYQQALGQGPQFIFQYYREEENGRGNFPPRFSGLQFPNYSSELNVNALELDDSALYLCASSQGDGGWTEAFFGQGTRLTVV.

Comment on this clonotype: One end of the junction varies from germline; a read error may be responsible. The chain is built from TRBV7-9 and TRBJ2-1, with 7 bases fitting TRBD1. Germline CDR1 is SEHNR and CDR2 is FQNEAQ (reference sequence). This CDR3 is built from 17 residues. The CDR3 spells CASSLVRVETGYSEQFF. The CDR3 coding sequence is TGTGCCAGCAGCTTAGTACGAGTCGAGACAGGGTACAGTGAGCAGTTCTTC.

This chain connects TRBV3-1 to TRBJ2-1; D may correspond to TRBD1 or TRBD2 (5 bases each). CDR3 length: 15 residues. V lost 1 base, J lost 6 bases, and 13 bases lay in between. Germline V lookup: CDR1 LGHDT, CDR2 YNNKEL (reference sequence). CDR3 loop: CASSQAGTLGNEQFF. CDR3 nucleotides: TGTGCCAGCAGCCAAGCGGGGACCTTAGGCAATGAGCAGTTCTTC.

This chain uses TRBV20-1 with TRBJ2-7, with D possibly being TRBD2 (5 bases). There are 14 residues in the CDR3. V was pared by 6 bases and J by 0 bases, with 15 bases between. Germline assignment: CDR1 DFQATT and CDR2 SNEGSKA (reference sequence). In DNA, the CDR3 is TGCAGTGCCCCCCGGAGCGGCAGCTCCTACGAGCAGTACTTC. Translated, it gives CSAPRSGSSYEQYF.

This clonotype was detected a few times. This chain connects TRBV6-2 or TRBV6-3 to TRBJ2-5, with TRBD2 as a possible D gene (6 bases). Germline values: CDR1 MNHEY, CDR2 SVGEGT. Between the trimmed V and J ends, which lost 8 bases and 7 bases, there was a span of 20 bases. CDR3 length equals 14 residues. CDR3 residues: CASLQPAGPGTQYF. The DNA of the CDR3 is TGTGCCAGCCTCCAGCCAGCGGGTCCCGGGACCCAGTACTTC.

The chain joins TRBV6-2 or TRBV6-3 to TRBJ2-7; 9 bases map to TRBD2. The J call may not be correct, given that the DNA end is closer to TRBJ2-5. The CDR3 has 13 amino acids. Germline loops: CDR1 MNHEY, CDR2 SVGEGT. The CDR3 region has the DNA TGTGCCGGGATTAGCGGGAGTTGCGAGACCCAGTACTTC. Protein: CAGISGSCETQYF.

The chain uses TRBV6-2 or TRBV6-3 and TRBJ2-4, with 10 bases aligning to TRBD2. Germline V gene data show CDR1 as MNHEY and CDR2 as SVGEGT. The CDR3 length is 18 residues. V shed 4 bases, J shed 2 bases, and the junction held 11 bases outside the gene matches. This chain's CDR3 is CASSSWASGSKPKNIQYF. CDR3 bases: TGTGCCAGCAGTTCGTGGGCTAGCGGGAGTAAGCCCAAAAACATTCAGTACTTC.

The chain has TRBV29-1 and TRBJ2-4; 7 nucleotides agree with TRBD1. The CDR3 has 14 amino acids. V shed 2 bases, J shed 1 base, and the junction held 2 bases outside the gene matches. In germline, CDR1 is SQVTM, CDR2 ANQGSEA. DNA for the CDR3: TGCAGCGTTGAAACAGGGGCGGCCAAAAACATTCAGTACTTC. It translates to CSVETGAAKNIQYF.

The chain recombines TRBV6-5 with TRBJ2-7, with 7 nucleotides matching TRBD1. The ends lost 6 bases at V and 4 bases at J; junction bases unmatched: 12. The CDR3 extends over 15 amino acids. The germline CDR1 and CDR2 sequences are MNHEY and SVGAGI. The CDR3 region is CASRGTGTAIYEQYF. In nucleotides, the CDR3 is TGTGCCAGCAGAGGCACCGGGACAGCGATTTACGAGCAGTACTTC.

This clonotype showed up just a few times. The chain joins TRBV7-2 to TRBJ1-1; no reliable D call. CDR3 size: 15 residues. The germline gives CDR1 SGHTA, CDR2 FQGNSA. Trimming removed 2 bases at V and 2 bases at J, with 12 bases between. CDR3 sequence (DNA): TGTGCCAGCAGCTTAACGTTTGAGGCTAACACTGAAGCTTTCTTT. The encoded protein is CASSLTFEANTEAFF.

To note about this clonotype: A read error may explain this, as a much larger clone is one base away. This chain connects TRBV6-2 or TRBV6-3 to TRBJ1-2, with D hard to call. The germline V gene has CDR1 MNHEY and CDR2 SVGEGT. Trimming left V 0 bases short and J 0 bases short, with 17 bases between. This CDR3 spans 18 amino acids. Here the CDR3 DNA reads TGTGCCAGCAGTTACTCGGTCCTTAGTAGAGAAGCTAACTATGGCTACACCTTC. Translating it yields CASSYSVLSREANYGYTF.

The chain combines TRBV7-2 with TRBJ2-7; D perhaps matches TRBD2 (6 bases). Germline V gene lookup returns CDR1 SGHTA and CDR2 FQGNSA. The CDR3 runs to 15 residues. V was trimmed by 8 bases and J by 1 base, leaving 18 bases between them. The CDR3 bases are TGTGCCAGCCGACCCGCGGGAACCCTTTCCTACGAGCAGTACTTC. Amino acids: CASRPAGTLSYEQYF.

V is TRBV5-1 and J is TRBJ2-7; no clear D gene. V was clipped by 0 bases and J by 3 bases, with 13 bases between them. CDR3 length: 15 amino acids. Per the germline V gene, CDR1 is SGHRS and CDR2 is YFSETQ. CDR3 nucleotide sequence: TGCGCCAGCAGCTTGGGCGGATCGCCAGGCTACGAGCAGTACTTC. Amino acids: CASSLGGSPGYEQYF.

This clonotype was counted ten times or more. The chain joins TRBV29-1 to TRBJ2-7; D gene unclear. This CDR3 is built from 11 residues. The germline gives CDR1 SQVTM, CDR2 ANQGSEA. V shed 4 bases and J shed 2 bases, with 6 bases lying between them. DNA for the CDR3: TGCAGCGTTGGTACAACCTACGAGCAGTACTTC. Protein: CSVGTTYEQYF.

The V call is TRBV20-1, the J call TRBJ2-7; tentative D call: TRBD2 (5 bases). Germline V gene lookup returns CDR1 DFQATT and CDR2 SNEGSKA (reference sequence). Trimming removed 1 base from V and 0 bases from J, with 10 bases in between. This CDR3 spans 14 amino acids. The CDR3 here is CSARGTGNSYEQYF. CDR3 bases: TGCAGTGCTAGAGGGACTGGCAACTCCTACGAGCAGTACTTC.

This sequence joins TRBV4-3 and TRBJ2-5, with D unclear. The CDR3 spans 15 residues. Trimming cost V 1 base and J 11 bases, with 20 bases left between them. The germline V gene encodes CDR1 LGHNA and CDR2 YSLEER. CDR3 sequence reads: CASSQGLMANNEQYF. Written as DNA, the CDR3 is TGCGCCAGCAGCCAAGGACTGATGGCCAACAATGAGCAGTACTTC.

J is TRBJ2-1 and V is TRBV3-1; 11 bases fit TRBD2. The J call may be faulty, since TRBJ2-7 better matches the DNA end. The germline V gene has CDR1 LGHDT and CDR2 YNNKEL (reference sequence). This CDR3 region has 18 residues. The CDR3 sequence is CASSQGLAGGGTYNEQYF. The CDR3 DNA is TGTGCCAGCAGCCAAGGGCTAGCGGGAGGAGGTACCTACAATGAGCAGTACTTC.

The chain recombines TRBV20-1 with TRBJ1-5; tentative D call: TRBD1 (6 bases). This CDR3 is built from 13 residues. Germline values: CDR1 DFQATT, CDR2 SNEGSKA (reference sequence). Trimming stripped 5 bases from V and 9 bases from J, with 17 bases between. The CDR3 sequence is CSASRTAVTPQHF. CDR3 DNA: TGCAGTGCTTCCCGGACAGCGGTCACGCCCCAGCATTTT.

This chain links TRBV6-4 with TRBJ2-1; 9 bases map to TRBD2. The germline V gene encodes CDR1 MRHNA and CDR2 SNTAGT. The CDR3 has 15 amino acids. Losses at the gene ends were 2 bases for V and 7 bases for J; bases not matched to a gene: 6. The CDR3 coding sequence is TGTGCCAGCAGTGACATGGCGGGAGGGGGAAATGAGCAGTTCTTC. Translated: CASSDMAGGGNEQFF.